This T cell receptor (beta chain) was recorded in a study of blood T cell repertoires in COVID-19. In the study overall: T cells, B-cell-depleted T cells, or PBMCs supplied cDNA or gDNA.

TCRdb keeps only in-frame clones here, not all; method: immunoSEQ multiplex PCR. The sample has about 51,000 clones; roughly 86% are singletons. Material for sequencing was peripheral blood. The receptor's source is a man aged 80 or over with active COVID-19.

The CDR3, as DNA: TGTGCCAGCAGCTTAGACTCCGAGCAGTACTTC. Amino acid sequence: CASSLDSEQYF. The gene calls are TRBV11-1 and TRBJ2-7; the D is unclear. From germline, CDR1 is SGHAT and CDR2 FQDESV (reference sequence). This CDR3 contains 11 residues. V gave up 1 base and J gave up 6 bases, with 4 bases separating them.